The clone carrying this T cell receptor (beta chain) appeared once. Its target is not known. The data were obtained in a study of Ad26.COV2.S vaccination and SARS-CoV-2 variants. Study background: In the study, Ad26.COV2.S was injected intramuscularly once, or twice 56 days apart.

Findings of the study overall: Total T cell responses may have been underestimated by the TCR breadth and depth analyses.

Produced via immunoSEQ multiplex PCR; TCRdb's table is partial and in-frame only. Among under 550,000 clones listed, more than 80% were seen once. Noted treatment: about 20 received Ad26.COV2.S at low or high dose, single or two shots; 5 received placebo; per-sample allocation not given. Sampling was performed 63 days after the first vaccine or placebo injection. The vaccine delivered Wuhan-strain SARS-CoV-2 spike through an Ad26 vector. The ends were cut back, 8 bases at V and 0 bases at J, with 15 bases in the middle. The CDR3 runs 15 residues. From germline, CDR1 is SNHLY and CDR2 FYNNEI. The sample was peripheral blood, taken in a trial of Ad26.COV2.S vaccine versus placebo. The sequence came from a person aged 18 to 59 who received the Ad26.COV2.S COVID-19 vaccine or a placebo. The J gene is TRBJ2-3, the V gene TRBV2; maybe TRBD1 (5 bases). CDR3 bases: TGTGCCAGCGCCCTCGACAGTCTTAGCACAGATACGCAGTATTTT. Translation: CASALDSLSTDTQYF.